This T cell receptor (beta chain) emerged from a study of blood T cells in healthy people across ages. General study points: The lack of PBMC sorting stopped any conclusive naive versus antigen-experienced comparison.

Roughly 10 milliliters of peripheral blood were drawn from each donor into EDTA-treated tubes. Per-sample yields of isolated PBMCs were at least 6 million. The CDR3 contains 14 residues. The germline V gene has CDR1 KGHDR and CDR2 SFDVKD. Trimming removed 1 base at V and 7 bases at J, with 10 bases between. Through a sample-barcoded 5' primer and a J-beta primer mix, a second PCR was run for roughly 7 to 12 cycles. TCRdb ran MiXCR on the 5' RACE reads and lists one entry per CDR3 protein. The sample consists of around 1.7 million distinct CDR3 sequences, 28% of them appearing once. This clonotype turned up a few times. Its antigen remains unknown.

The TCR was taken from a woman in her 30s in good health. The chain joins TRBV24-1 to TRBJ1-5; possible D gene TRBD1, 6 bases. The sequencing input was blood. CDR3 loop: CATSDLTGWQPQHF. For the CDR3, the DNA is TGTGCCACCAGTGATTTAACAGGGTGGCAGCCCCAGCATTTT.